This T cell receptor (beta chain) derives from a study of CD8+CD57+ T cells in acquired aplastic anemia. Study conclusions and caveats: Significant differences in CD8+ Simpson's diversity were not observed between patients and controls. Patients and controls turned out to have more than 25 CD8+ CDR3 sequences in common.

There are many counts of this clonotype. The target antigen is unknown. The trim removed 5 bases at V and 3 bases at J, leaving 7 bases unmatched. The CDR3 loop spans 14 amino acids. Germline loops: CDR1 MGHRA, CDR2 YSYEKL. Profiling that covered TCR beta VDJ and CDR3 relied on genomic DNA as its template. Using its own MiXCR run on the reads, TCRdb lists one record per CDR3 protein. This sample carries roughly 180,000 distinct CDR3 sequences, 63% of them seen once, and the ten largest clones take under 55%. Selection for sequencing was limited to patients who had shown CD8+CD57+ cell expansion by flow cytometry. The patients all had a severe acquired aplastic anemia diagnosis.

Sequences were obtained from sorted CD4+, CD8+, or CD8+CD57+ T cells (not recorded which) from PBMCs. V and J are TRBV4-1 and TRBJ2-7; TRBD1 matches at 7 bases. The receptor's source is a human donor with aplastic anemia. The CDR3 reads CASSYNRGNYEQYF. The CDR3 DNA follows: TGCGCCAGCAGCTACAACAGGGGTAACTACGAGCAGTACTTC.